The rows below give T cell receptor beta chains drawn from one sample of a study of PD-L1 blockade in urothelial cancer. Measured with immunoSEQ multiplex PCR; TCRdb has only the in-frame clones, and not every one. Of tens of thousands of clones in the sample, 70% to 90% were seen once. Sequenced material: PBMCs, taken around atezolizumab (anti-PD-L1) treatment. These receptors all come from a man aged 55 to 69 with urothelial cancer. Both conserved end residues are part of each CDR3. Each record gives: CDR3 length, V gene, clone size, J gene, CDR3 protein. The listing skips clone size in some rows; elsewhere it reads once, few, many or a size class.

>15|TRBV6-5|NA|TRBJ2-5
CASSSTGGLRETQYF
>14|TRBV9|NA|TRBJ1-1
CASSPHRVNTEAFF
>16|TRBV5-1|NA|TRBJ1-2
CASSTPNSRGGDGYTF
>16|TRBV7-9|NA|TRBJ1-6
CASSLGSGTRGSPLHF
>15|TRBV7-2|NA|TRBJ2-7
CASSRGLAGGWEQYF
>15|TRBV10-1|NA|TRBJ1-2
CASSDVLRDSNGYTF
>14|TRBV7-7|NA|TRBJ1-3
CASLDYRDGNTIYF
>14|TRBV19|NA|TRBJ2-3
CASSQTGAADTQYF
>12|TRBV6-1|once|TRBJ1-5
CASSEIDQPQHF
>14|TRBV7-2|NA|TRBJ2-2
CASKAQGFTGELFF
>14|TRBV7-8|NA|TRBJ2-7
CASSLVGSTYEQYF
>15|TRBV11-2|NA|TRBJ1-3
CASSVRGGPGNTIYF
>13|TRBV9|once|TRBJ2-3
CASSVGVGDTQYF
>13|TRBV28|once|TRBJ2-7
CAVTGANVYEQYF
>14|TRBV28|NA|TRBJ2-7
CASSLAGGREEQYF
>13|TRBV4-2|NA|TRBJ2-7
CASSQDTSYEQYF
>13|TRBV5-1|once|TRBJ2-5
CASSLASRETQYF
>14|TRBV10-3|NA|TRBJ2-3
CAIRAEGAGDTQYF
>13|TRBV6-6|NA|TRBJ1-1
CASKWGVNTEAFF
>14|TRBV7-9|NA|TRBJ2-7
CASSFGQLSYEQYF
>13|TRBV11-2|NA|TRBJ2-1
CASSLGQNNEQFF
>14|TRBV7-3|NA|TRBJ2-2
CASSYTSATGELFF
>12|TRBV19|NA|TRBJ1-5
CASRSPDQPQHF
>16|TRBV7-2|NA|TRBJ2-5
CASSLVASGGQETQYF
>15|TRBV5-1|NA|TRBJ1-4
CASSARRQGNEKLFF
>13|TRBV2|NA|TRBJ2-1
CASSLDSYNEQFF
>16|TRBV10-2|NA|TRBJ2-3
CASSETWTGFGDTQYF
>17|TRBV5-1|NA|TRBJ1-4
CASSYGQGGALREKLFF
>13|TRBV30|NA|TRBJ1-1
CAWAGVGNTEAFF
>15|TRBV7-2|NA|TRBJ1-5
CASRPGQGHNQPQHF
>15|TRBV7-2|NA|TRBJ1-5
CASSSPDRGFQPQHF
>14|TRBV27|NA|TRBJ2-5
CASSLHRVGETQYF
>15|TRBV5-1|once|TRBJ1-1
CASTWGVGLDTEAFF
>14|TRBV11-1|NA|TRBJ2-7
CASSFDRSSYEQYF
>14|TRBV7-3|NA|TRBJ1-1
CASRLGGGGTEAFF
>14|TRBV7-9|NA|TRBJ1-3
CASSFAGGRNTIYF
>17|TRBV5-4|NA|TRBJ2-7
CASSSLPLGGGDYEQYF
>14|TRBV6-6|NA|TRBJ2-3
CASRRGGSTDTQYF
>16|TRBV4-1|NA|TRBJ2-3
CASSRVRDRGTDTQYF
>13|TRBV10-1|NA|TRBJ1-2
CASSDSQNYGYTF
>14|TRBV7-9|NA|TRBJ2-7
CASSRSAGSYEQYF
>14|TRBV19|NA|TRBJ1-1
CASRSGRVETEAFF
>14|TRBV28|NA|TRBJ1-5
CASSFGRDRQPQHF
>16|TRBV10-2|NA|TRBJ2-5
CASRGVGRGIKETQYF
>14|TRBV7-9|NA|TRBJ1-1
CASSSTGVGTEAFF
>14|TRBV5-1|NA|TRBJ1-2
CASSEATGFDGYTF
>15|TRBV19|few|TRBJ2-5
CARDPGQGNLETQYF
>14|TRBV15|once|TRBJ2-5
CATSRDRAGETQYF
>16|TRBV6-5|NA|TRBJ1-5
CASSSTGTRGNQPQHF
>14|TRBV9|NA|TRBJ1-2
CASSPTGTVYGYTF
>15|TRBV5-1|NA|TRBJ2-1
CASSRLAGGLNEQFF
>14|TRBV7-2|NA|TRBJ1-2
CASSKRTGSYGYTF
>15|TRBV28|NA|TRBJ1-5
CASSPAGHSNQPQHF